This T cell receptor beta chain was documented in a study of blood T cells in healthy people across ages. Study-wide results and limits: Researchers judged that diversity estimates from one million T cells fell short of true values.

Germline CDR1 and CDR2: SGHTA and FQGTGA. The length of the CDR3 is 16 residues. Unmatched junction bases numbered 9, after V lost 5 bases and J lost 4 bases. This clonotype was seen only once. Its antigen remains unknown. A sample-barcoded 5' primer and a J-beta primer mix were used in a second PCR of roughly 6 to 12 cycles. Each CDR3 protein is one row after TCRdb ran MiXCR on the 5' RACE reads. Of 600,000 to 850,000 distinct CDR3 sequences listed, around a quarter are singletons. Healthy Caucasian individuals from Russia aged about 6 to 95 served as donors. In addition, the sample was reused for a study of T cells of mothers and their children.

The chain recombines TRBV7-3 with TRBJ2-1; 9 bases fit TRBD2. The sequenced sample consisted of blood. The receptor comes from a boy younger than 18 in good health. CDR3 coding DNA: TGTGCCAGCAGCCTATTAGCGGGGGAACCTTACAATGAGCAGTTCTTC. It specifies CASSLLAGEPYNEQFF.